These 9 T cell receptor beta chains were all obtained from the same sample, sequenced in a study of human T cells and chemical hapten exposure. Time point in this sample: patch test 1, 2 weeks after DPC sensitization. As for treatment: therapeutic diphenylcyclopropenone sensitization with weekly scalp DPC. TCRdb re-analysed the RACE reads in MiXCR, keeping a single row per CDR3 protein. The sample includes about 110,000 distinct CDR3 sequences, approximately 11% of them seen just once. Here the sequenced sample was whole blood, taken in connection with sensitization to the hapten diphenylcyclopropenone (DPC). Every receptor here comes from a woman between 40 and 55 years old with alopecia areata. Some clones in this sample may be carry-over from other donors' samples.

There are a few counts of this clonotype. The rearrangement joins TRBV7-2 to TRBJ1-5; D gene uncertain. The V end was cut by 5 bases, the J end by 5 bases, with 7 bases between. CDR1 is SGHTA and CDR2 is FQGNSA in the germline V gene. CDR3 length equals 12 residues. DNA of the CDR3: TGTGCCAGCAGCCCGAGGGATCAGCCCCAGCATTTT. Translating gives CASSPRDQPQHF.

The chain couples TRBV5-5 to TRBJ2-2; no firm D call. Germline V gene data show CDR1 as SGHKS and CDR2 as YYEKEE (reference sequence). Trimming took 5 bases from V and 1 from J, leaving 12 bases between them. The CDR3 spans 15 residues. This CDR3 is CASSSGPQNTGELFF. The DNA for the CDR3 is TGTGCCAGCAGTTCAGGCCCCCAGAACACCGGGGAGCTGTTTTTT.

The rearrangement links TRBV18 to TRBJ2-7, with 14 bases identical to TRBD2. CDR3 length: 14 amino acids. The V gene end was trimmed by 3 bases and the J gene end by 5 bases; junction bases not matched to a gene: 0. CDR1 is KGHSH and CDR2 is LQKENI in the germline V gene. The CDR3 is CASSPGLAGDEQYF. In DNA, the CDR3 is TGTGCCAGCTCACCGGGACTAGCGGGAGACGAGCAGTACTTC.

V gene TRBV15 combines with J gene TRBJ2-2, with D perhaps matching TRBD1 or TRBD2 (5 bases each). The CDR3 covers 15 residues. The V end was cut by 4 bases, the J end by 0 bases, with 9 bases between. In germline, CDR1 is LNHNV, CDR2 YYDKDF (reference sequence). The CDR3 sequence is CATSTGRPNTGELFF. The CDR3 DNA follows: TGTGCCACCAGCACGGGACGGCCGAACACCGGGGAGCTGTTTTTT.

This clonotype occurred a few times. The V gene is TRBV29-1, the J gene TRBJ2-3, with TRBD2 matching over 8 bases. V gave up 0 bases and J gave up 3 bases; unmatched junction bases: 14. The CDR3 has 18 residues. The germline V gene encodes CDR1 SQVTM and CDR2 ANQGSEA. The CDR3 DNA is TGCAGCGTTGAAGATCCGCTCCGGGAGGGCCTCGGTACAGATACGCAGTATTTT. It codes for CSVEDPLREGLGTDTQYF.

This clonotype was observed a few times. The chain couples TRBV9 to TRBJ2-7; D gene uncertain. This CDR3 region has 13 residues. The germline gives CDR1 SGDLS, CDR2 YYNGEE. Deletions cut 0 bases from V and 5 bases from J, with 9 bases between. CDR3 region: CASSVGSYDEQYF. The CDR3 coding sequence is TGTGCCAGCAGCGTAGGCAGCTACGACGAGCAGTACTTC.

Only a few counts were recorded for this clonotype. The genes are TRBV7-2 and TRBJ2-7, with D perhaps TRBD2 (6 bases). The germline V gene encodes CDR1 SGHTA and CDR2 FQGNSA. The V and J ends lost 3 bases and 2 bases respectively, with 11 bases between them. The CDR3 runs 14 residues. In DNA, the CDR3 is TGTGCCAGCAGCTTCAGGCGGGGCCCCTACGAGCAGTACTTC. Protein product: CASSFRRGPYEQYF.

The chain combines TRBV19 with TRBJ1-5; D not certain. Trimming removed 0 bases from V and 5 bases from J, with 17 bases in between. Germline assignment: CDR1 LNHDA and CDR2 SQIVND (reference sequence). The CDR3 length is 17 residues. For the CDR3, the DNA is TGTGCCAGTAGTATAGATCTGGATACGGCCTACTATCAGCCCCAGCATTTT. This encodes CASSIDLDTAYYQPQHF.

This clonotype turned up a few times. The gene calls are TRBV12-3 or TRBV12-4 and TRBJ1-5; D ambiguous. V was pared by 8 bases and J by 1 base, with 12 bases between. The CDR3 has 14 amino acids. CDR3 nucleotide sequence: TGTGCCAGCGTCGGGAGTCGGAGCAATCAGCCCCAGCATTTT. Protein: CASVGSRSNQPQHF.